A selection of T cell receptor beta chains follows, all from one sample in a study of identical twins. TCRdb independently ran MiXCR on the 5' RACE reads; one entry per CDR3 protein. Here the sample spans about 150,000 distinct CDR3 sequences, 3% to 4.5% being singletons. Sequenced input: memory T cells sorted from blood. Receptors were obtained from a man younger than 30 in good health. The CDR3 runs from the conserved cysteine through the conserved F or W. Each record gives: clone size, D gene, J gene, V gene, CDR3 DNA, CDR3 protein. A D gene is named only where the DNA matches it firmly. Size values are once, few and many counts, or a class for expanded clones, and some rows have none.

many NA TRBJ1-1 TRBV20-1 TGCAGTGCTAGACAACAGGCGAACACTGAAGCTTTCTTT CSARQQANTEAFF
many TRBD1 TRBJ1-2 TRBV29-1 TGCAGCGTTGAGGAGGCAGGGGGAGGTTATGGCTACACCTTC CSVEEAGGGYGYTF
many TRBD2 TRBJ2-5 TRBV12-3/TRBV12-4 TGTGCCAGCAGTATACTGGGCGGGGGGCCTCAAGAGACCCAGTACTTC CASSILGGGPQETQYF
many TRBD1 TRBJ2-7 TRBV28 TGTGCCACCCACCAACCGGGACAGGGGTTATACGAGCAGTACTTC CATHQPGQGLYEQYF
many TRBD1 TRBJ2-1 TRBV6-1 TGTGCCAGCATCTCGACAGGGGGCGCCCACAATGAGCAGTTCTTC CASISTGGAHNEQFF
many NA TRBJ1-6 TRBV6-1 TGTGCCAGCAGTGAAGGGACAGCCAATTCACCCCTCCACTTT CASSEGTANSPLHF
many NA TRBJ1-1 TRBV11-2 TGTGCCAGCAGCTTACTCCAGGGCCGAAGGAACACTGAAGCTTTCTTT CASSLLQGRRNTEAFF
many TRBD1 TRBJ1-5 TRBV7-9 TGTGCCAGCAGCTTCGGACAGGACAATCAGCCCCAGCATTTT CASSFGQDNQPQHF
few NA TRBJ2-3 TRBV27 TGTGCCAGCAGTCCCAAAGTCCCCTACGCGGGAGATACGCAGTATTTT CASSPKVPYAGDTQYF
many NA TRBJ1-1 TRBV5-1 TGCGCCAGCAGCTTGACCAGGGACACTGAAGCTTTCTTT CASSLTRDTEAFF
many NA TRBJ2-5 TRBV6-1 TGTGCCAGCAGGGGGGAGTGGACCCAGTACTTC CASRGEWTQYF
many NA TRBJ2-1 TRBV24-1 TGTGCCACCAGTGATCCCCGACTAGACTACAATGAGCAGTTCTTC CATSDPRLDYNEQFF
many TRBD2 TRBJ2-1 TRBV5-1 TGCGCCAGCAGCAAAGGGACTAGCGGGAGCTTAAATGAGCAGTTCTTC CASSKGTSGSLNEQFF
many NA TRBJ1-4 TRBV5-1 TGCGCCAGCAGCCTACAGAGGGGGAATGAAAAACTGTTTTTT CASSLQRGNEKLFF
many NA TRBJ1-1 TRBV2 TGTGCCAGCAGTGAACCCGCAGGGAGTTGGGACACTGAAGCTTTCTTT CASSEPAGSWDTEAFF
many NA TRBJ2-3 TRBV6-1 TGTGCCAGCACCCTGCTGGGGGCGGTCCACACAGATACGCAGTATTTT CASTLLGAVHTDTQYF
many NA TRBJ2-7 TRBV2 TGTGCCAGCAGTGAAGGGGGACTGTTCTACGAGCAGTACTTC CASSEGGLFYEQYF
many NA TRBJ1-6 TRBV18 TGTGCCAGCTCACCACGAACAGGGAATTCACCCCTCCACTTT CASSPRTGNSPLHF
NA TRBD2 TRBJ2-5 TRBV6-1 TGTGCCAGCAGGGGCCTAGCGGGAGCTGGGACCCAGTACTTC CASRGLAGAGTQYF
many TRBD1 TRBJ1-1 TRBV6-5 TGTGCCAGCAGTTACTCGGGGCAGGGGGCTTGGGGCACTGAAGCTTTCTTT CASSYSGQGAWGTEAFF
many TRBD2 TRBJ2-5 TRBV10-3 TGTGCCATCAGGAGAGGACTAGATGTTGAGACCCAGTACTTC CAIRRGLDVETQYF
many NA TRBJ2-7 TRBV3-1 TGTGCCAGCAGCCAAGGGGCGGGAAGACAGTACTTC CASSQGAGRQYF
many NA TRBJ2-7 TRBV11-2 TGTGCCAGCAGCTTATATACGGGACGACGATCCTACGAGCAGTACTTC CASSLYTGRRSYEQYF
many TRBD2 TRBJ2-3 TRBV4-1 TGCGCCAGCAGCCAAGATGGCCGGACTAGATCAGATACGCAGTATTTT CASSQDGRTRSDTQYF
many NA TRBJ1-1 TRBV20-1 TGCAGTGCTAGAGATTGGGGGATTGGGAACACTGAAGCTTTCTTT CSARDWGIGNTEAFF
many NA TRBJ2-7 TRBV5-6 TGTGCCAGCAGCTTCGGGCCCGACAGGGAGGCCTACGAGCAGTACTTC CASSFGPDREAYEQYF
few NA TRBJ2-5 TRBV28 TGTGCCAGCAGCGAGGGGTCGCAAGGGAAAGAGACCCAGTACTTC CASSEGSQGKETQYF
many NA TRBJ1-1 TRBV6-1 TGTGCCAGCAGTACATTGGGGCGCAGCTACACTGAAGCTTTCTTT CASSTLGRSYTEAFF
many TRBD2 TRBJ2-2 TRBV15 TGTGCCACCAGTGGGGCGGGAGTCGACACCGGGGAGCTGTTTTTT CATSGAGVDTGELFF
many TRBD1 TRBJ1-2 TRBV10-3 TGTGCCATCAGGAATTCGGGGACAGCACTAAACTATGGCTACACCTTC CAIRNSGTALNYGYTF
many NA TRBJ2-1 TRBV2 TGTGCCAGCAGTTTCGCATCAGCCGCCTACAATGAGCAGTTCTTC CASSFASAAYNEQFF
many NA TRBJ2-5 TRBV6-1 TGTGCCAGCAGCACCAGGGGGGTCGGTGAGACCCAGTACTTC CASSTRGVGETQYF
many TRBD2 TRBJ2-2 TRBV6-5 TGTGCCAGCAGTAACCGGCGGGGGAGGGCCAATAACCCCGGGGAGCTGTTTTTT CASSNRRGRANNPGELFF